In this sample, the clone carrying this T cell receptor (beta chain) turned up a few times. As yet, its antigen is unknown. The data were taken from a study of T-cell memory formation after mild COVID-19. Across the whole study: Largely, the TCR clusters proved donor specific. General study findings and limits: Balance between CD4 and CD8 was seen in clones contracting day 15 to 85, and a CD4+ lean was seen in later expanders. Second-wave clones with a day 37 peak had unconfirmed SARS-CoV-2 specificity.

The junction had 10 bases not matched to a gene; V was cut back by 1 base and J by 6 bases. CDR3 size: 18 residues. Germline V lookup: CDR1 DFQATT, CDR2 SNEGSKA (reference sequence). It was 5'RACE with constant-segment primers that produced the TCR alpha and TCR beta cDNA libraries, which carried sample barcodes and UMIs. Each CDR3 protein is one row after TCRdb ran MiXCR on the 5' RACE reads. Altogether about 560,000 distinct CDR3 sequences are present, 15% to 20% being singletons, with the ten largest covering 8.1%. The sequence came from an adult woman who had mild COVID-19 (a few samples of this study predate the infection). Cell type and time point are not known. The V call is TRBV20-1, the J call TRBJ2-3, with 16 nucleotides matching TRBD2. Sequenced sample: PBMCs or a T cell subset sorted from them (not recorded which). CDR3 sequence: CSARAPGTSGRAVDTQYF. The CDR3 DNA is TGCAGTGCTAGAGCCCCCGGGACTAGCGGGAGGGCCGTGGATACGCAGTATTTT.